This TCR beta chain comes out of a study of blood T cell repertoires in COVID-19 (dated by TCRdb to 2018 to 2021). About the full investigation: Samples covering the acute and convalescent phases of COVID-19 were provided by collaborators in the United States, Italy and Spain. Nearly every sample came with metadata listing a de-identified subject ID, COVID-19 status, age in years and sex. HLA class I and class II types, where available, came from metadata supplied by the sample provider rather than from assay-based typing. Subjects who had been exposed to COVID-19, were actively infected with it, or had recovered from it provided the deeply sampled blood TCRbeta repertoires that made up the dataset. The samples were drawn from the first 160 participants of the ongoing ImmuneRACE study and from 1,254 subjects provided by 6 global collaborators. The repertoires were made available in a free public database intended to serve as a resource for research on the immune response to SARS-CoV-2. The prospective study material was composed of cDNA or gDNA derived from T cells, B-cell-depleted T cells, or PBMCs.

TCRbeta CDR3 regions were amplified from genomic DNA by means of the immunoSEQ Assay, a bias-controlled multiplex PCR. As for how the authors treated the data: Nucleated cell counts per sample were estimated from amplification of reference gene primers within the assay. To quantify the absolute abundance of each unique TCRbeta CDR3 rearrangement, sequence reads were collapsed and filtered. Productive Simpson clonality was computed per sample as the square root of Simpson's diversity index over productive rearrangements. Here the immuneACCESS table is served through TCRdb, limited to in-frame sequences with V and J called. Missing clones are a known gap in these copies; in checked studies unresolved V genes cover under half, and the rest lacks a known reason. V, J and clone size were drawn from that table, and D and trimming were deduced from the DNA. The sample has about 42,000 clones on record, about 85% of them singletons. Jointly, the top ten make up around 25% of the sample.

The CDR3 covers 14 residues, taking in both the cysteine and the phenylalanine. Kept here is only the CDR3 DNA, which spans 42 bases and is read in frame from base 1. In the germline V gene, CDR1 corresponds to SNHLY and CDR2 to FYNNEI. Trimming leaves V shorter by 6 bases and J shorter by 5 bases, with the junction holding 2 bases beyond the gene matches. What the authors observed across the whole study: Clinical and demographic metadata were provided uncurated, with the amount varying by source and participant.

Comments on this clone: Its specific antigen is unknown. Per-nucleotide qualities are absent, and no much larger clonotype sits a single base away.

The collaborating institutions used their own protocols to collect whole blood in K2EDTA tubes. For TCRbeta analysis, collaborators shipped samples in one of three forms: frozen whole blood, isolated PBMCs, or DNA extracted from either of those sample types. The sequence derives from a woman of 80 years or more in a cohort sampled during active or convalescent COVID-19. Sequencing input: peripheral blood. This sequence uses TRBV2 and TRBJ2-5; 14 central nucleotides agree with TRBD2. DNA sequence: TGTGCCAGCAGCGGACTAGCGGGAGGTGAGACCCAGTACTTC. Translated, it gives CASSGLAGGETQYF.